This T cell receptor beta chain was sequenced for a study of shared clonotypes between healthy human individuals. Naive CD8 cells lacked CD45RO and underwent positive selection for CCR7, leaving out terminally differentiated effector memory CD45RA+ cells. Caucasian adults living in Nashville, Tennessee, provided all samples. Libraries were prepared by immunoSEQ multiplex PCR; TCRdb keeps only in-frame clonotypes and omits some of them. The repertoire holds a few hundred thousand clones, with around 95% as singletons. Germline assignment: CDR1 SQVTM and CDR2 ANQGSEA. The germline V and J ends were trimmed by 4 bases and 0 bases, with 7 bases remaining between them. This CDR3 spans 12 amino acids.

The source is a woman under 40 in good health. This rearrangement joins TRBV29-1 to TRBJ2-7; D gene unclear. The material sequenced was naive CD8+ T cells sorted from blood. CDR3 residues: CSVGEVSYEQYF. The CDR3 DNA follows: TGCAGCGTTGGTGAGGTCTCCTACGAGCAGTACTTC.